The clone carrying this T cell receptor (beta chain) was found once. As yet, its antigen is unknown. Trimming pared 6 bases from V and 3 bases from J, leaving 17 bases between. This CDR3 region has 16 residues. Germline values: CDR1 SGHDN, CDR2 FVKESK. Donors counted as nominally healthy when sampled, yet unrecorded immune exposures were likely. PCR employed 60 Vbeta and 13 Jbeta primers. Only in-frame clones appear in the TCRdb table, and some are missing; sequencing was by immunoSEQ multiplex PCR. The table has 100,000 to 150,000 clones, 8.5% seen once. These data come from a study of cytomegalovirus exposure and HLA in healthy donors. General observations from the study: An analysis that came later showed most CMV-associated TCR beta chains appearing HLA-restricted.

This receptor was identified in a man between 40 and 49 years old in good health and CMV-seronegative. The sample comprised PBMCs. The gene calls are TRBV14 and TRBJ2-2; maybe TRBD1 (6 bases). Written as DNA, the CDR3 is TGTGCCAGCAGTCACCCCATGGGGGCGGACACCGGGGAGCTGTTTTTT. Its translation is CASSHPMGADTGELFF.